The T cell receptor beta chain under discussion was sequenced for a study of OX40 agonist ivuxolimab in advanced cancers. Study-wide context: In this trial design, patients received ivuxolimab intravenously at 0.01 to 10 mg/kg every 2 weeks. Partial responses were seen in three patients, one with hepatocellular carcinoma and two with cutaneous melanoma. Study results and caveats: Expanded clones were, on average, more numerous among CD8+ T cells than CD4+.

Trimming removed 3 bases at V and 3 bases at J, with 18 bases between. This CDR3 comprises 16 residues. From germline, CDR1 is KGHSH and CDR2 LQKENI. Remarks on this clone: Its antigen is undetermined.

The assay was immunoSEQ multiplex PCR, and TCRdb's table has in-frame clones only and misses some. This table holds approximately 90,000 clones, roughly 87% found once. This sample comprised CD4+ or CD8+ T cells sorted from blood, obtained in a trial of the OX40 agonist ivuxolimab. This clonotype was obtained from an adult with an advanced solid tumor such as melanoma, head and neck, liver or kidney cancer. The chain uses TRBV18 and TRBJ2-7, with unresolved D. The CDR3 is CASSPTDPGSVYEQYF. DNA of the CDR3: TGTGCCAGCTCACCCACAGATCCGGGTTCAGTCTACGAGCAGTACTTC. The full variable domain, with the rest looked up from reference TRBV18 and TRBJ2-7, is NAGVMQNPRHLVRRRGQEARLRCSPMKGHSHVYWYRQLPEEGLKFMVYLQKENIIDESGMPKERFSAEFPKEGPSILRIQQVVRGDSAAYFCASSPTDPGSVYEQYFGPGTRLTVT.